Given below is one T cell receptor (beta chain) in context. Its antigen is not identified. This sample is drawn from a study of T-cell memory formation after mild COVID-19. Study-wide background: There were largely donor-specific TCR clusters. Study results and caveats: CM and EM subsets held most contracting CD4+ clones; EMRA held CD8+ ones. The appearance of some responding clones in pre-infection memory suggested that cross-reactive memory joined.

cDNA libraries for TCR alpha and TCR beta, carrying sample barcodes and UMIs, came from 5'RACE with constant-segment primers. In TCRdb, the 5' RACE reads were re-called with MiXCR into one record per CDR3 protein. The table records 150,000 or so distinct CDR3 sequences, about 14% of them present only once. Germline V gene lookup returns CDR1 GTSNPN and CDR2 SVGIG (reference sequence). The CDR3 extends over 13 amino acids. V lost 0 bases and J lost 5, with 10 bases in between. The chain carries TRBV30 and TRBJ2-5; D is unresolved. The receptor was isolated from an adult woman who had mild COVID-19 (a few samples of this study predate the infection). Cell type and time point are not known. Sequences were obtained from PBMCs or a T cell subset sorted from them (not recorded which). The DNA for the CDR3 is TGTGCCTGGAGTGTAATTGGGGTGGAGACCCAGTACTTC. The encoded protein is CAWSVIGVETQYF.